What follows is one T cell receptor beta chain and its context. This sample was taken from a study of cytomegalovirus exposure and HLA in healthy donors. The V gene's germline CDR1 is DFQATT and CDR2 SNEGSKA (reference sequence). Trimming stripped 0 bases from V and 8 bases from J, with 7 bases between. The CDR3 has 11 residues. Use of 60 Vbeta and 13 Jbeta primers characterized the PCR. Using immunoSEQ multiplex PCR, the repertoire was profiled, and TCRdb retains in-frame clones only, with some absent. Of about 120,000 clones listed, approximately 87% were seen once; the top ten hold around 20%. The material sequenced was PBMCs. The sequence came from a young man in good health and CMV-seropositive. This chain links TRBV20-1 with TRBJ1-1, with a tentative D call TRBD1 (6 bases). DNA for the CDR3: TGCAGTGCTAGAGAAACAGGGGAAGCTTTCTTT. As protein: CSARETGEAFF.